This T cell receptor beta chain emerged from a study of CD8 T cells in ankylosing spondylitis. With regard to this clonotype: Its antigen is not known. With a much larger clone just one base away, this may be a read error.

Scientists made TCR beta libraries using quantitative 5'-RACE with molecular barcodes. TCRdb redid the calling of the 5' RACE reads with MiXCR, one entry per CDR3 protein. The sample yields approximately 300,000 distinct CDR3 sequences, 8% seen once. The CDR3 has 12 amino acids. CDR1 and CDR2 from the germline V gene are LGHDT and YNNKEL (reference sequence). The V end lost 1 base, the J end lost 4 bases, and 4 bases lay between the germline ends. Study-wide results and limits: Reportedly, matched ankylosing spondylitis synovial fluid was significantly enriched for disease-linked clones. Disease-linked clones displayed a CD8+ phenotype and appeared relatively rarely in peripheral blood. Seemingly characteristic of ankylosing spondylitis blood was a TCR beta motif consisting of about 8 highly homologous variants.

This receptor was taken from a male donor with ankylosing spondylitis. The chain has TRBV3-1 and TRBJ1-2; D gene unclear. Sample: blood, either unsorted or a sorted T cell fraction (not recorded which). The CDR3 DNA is TGTGCCAGCAGCCAAGGGCTCTATGGCTACACCTTC. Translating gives CASSQGLYGYTF. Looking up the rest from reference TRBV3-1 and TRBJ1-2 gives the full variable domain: DTAVSQTPKYLVTQMGNDKSIKCEQNLGHDTMYWYKQDSKKFLKIMFSYNNKELIINETVPNRFSPKSPDKAHLNLHINSLELGDSAVYFCASSQGLYGYTFGSGTRLTVV.